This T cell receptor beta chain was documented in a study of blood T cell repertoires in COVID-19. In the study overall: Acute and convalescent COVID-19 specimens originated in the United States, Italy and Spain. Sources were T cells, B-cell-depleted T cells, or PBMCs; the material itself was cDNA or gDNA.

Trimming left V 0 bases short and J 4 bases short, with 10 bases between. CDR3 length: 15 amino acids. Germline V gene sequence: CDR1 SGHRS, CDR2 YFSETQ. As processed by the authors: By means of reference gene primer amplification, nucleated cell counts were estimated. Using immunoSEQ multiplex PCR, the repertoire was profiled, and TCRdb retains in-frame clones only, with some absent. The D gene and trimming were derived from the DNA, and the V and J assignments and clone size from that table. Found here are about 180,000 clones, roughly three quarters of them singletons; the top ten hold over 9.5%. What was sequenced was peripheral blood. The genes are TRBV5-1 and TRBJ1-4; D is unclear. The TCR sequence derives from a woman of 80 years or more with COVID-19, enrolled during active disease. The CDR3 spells CASSLASGINEKLFF. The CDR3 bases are TGCGCCAGCAGCTTGGCCTCGGGGATTAATGAAAAACTGTTTTTT.